Listed below are T cell receptor beta chains from one sample, sequenced in a study of T cells in Graves' hyperthyroidism and ophthalmopathy. Each CDR3 protein gets one entry after TCRdb re-called the multiplex PCR reads with MiXCR. The sample consists of about 550,000 distinct CDR3 sequences, roughly 20% of them appearing once. The specimen was blood. These receptors all come from a man between 18 and 29 years old with Graves' hyperthyroidism. The conserved cysteine and the conserved F or W are not part of the CDR3 here.

cdr3_length: 13; j_call: TRBJ2-7; v_call: TRBV11-2; cdr3_aa: ASSLDQTGVYEQY
cdr3_length: 12; j_call: TRBJ1-1; v_call: TRBV2; cdr3_aa: ASRLQGRGAEAF
cdr3_length: 13; j_call: TRBJ2-7; v_call: TRBV27; cdr3_aa: ASSSLGQGAYEQY
cdr3_length: 11; j_call: TRBJ2-7; v_call: TRBV6-1; cdr3_aa: ASRDPLSYEQY
cdr3_length: 12; j_call: TRBJ2-4; v_call: TRBV12-3/TRBV12-4; cdr3_aa: VSITGLAKNIQY
cdr3_length: 14; j_call: TRBJ1-1; v_call: TRBV25-1; cdr3_aa: ASSEYTPGVNTEAF
cdr3_length: 11; j_call: TRBJ2-7; v_call: TRBV28; cdr3_aa: ASSLVPRYEQY
cdr3_length: 11; j_call: TRBJ1-1; v_call: TRBV19; cdr3_aa: ASSMGVGTEAF
cdr3_length: 13; j_call: TRBJ1-6; v_call: TRBV20-1; cdr3_aa: SASTDRVGNSPLH
cdr3_length: 12; j_call: TRBJ2-2; v_call: TRBV11-1; cdr3_aa: ASSANWYTGELF
cdr3_length: 12; j_call: TRBJ1-1; v_call: TRBV2; cdr3_aa: ASIPDRDGPEAF
cdr3_length: 12; j_call: TRBJ2-7; v_call: TRBV27; cdr3_aa: ASSGPGRRTEQY
cdr3_length: 13; j_call: TRBJ1-1; v_call: TRBV29-1; cdr3_aa: SVPKGEGGPTEAF
cdr3_length: 16; j_call: TRBJ2-6; v_call: TRBV6-2/TRBV6-3; cdr3_aa: ASSYEGSSASGANVLT
cdr3_length: 14; j_call: TRBJ2-7; v_call: TRBV7-8; cdr3_aa: ASSLARWNPSYEQY